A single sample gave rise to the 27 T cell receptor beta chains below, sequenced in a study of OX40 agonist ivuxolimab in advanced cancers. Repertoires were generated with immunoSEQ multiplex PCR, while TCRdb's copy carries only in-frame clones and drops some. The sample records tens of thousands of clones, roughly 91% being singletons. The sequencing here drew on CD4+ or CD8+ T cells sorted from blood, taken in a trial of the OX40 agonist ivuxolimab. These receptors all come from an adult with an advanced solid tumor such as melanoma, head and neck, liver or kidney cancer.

CDR3 coding DNA: TGTGCCAGCAGCATTCGGGACAGGGCCTACAATGAGCAGTTCTTC. Translation gives CASSIRDRAYNEQFF. The gene calls are TRBV5-4 and TRBJ2-1; 9 bases fit TRBD1. Germline assignment: CDR1 SGHNT and CDR2 YYREEE (reference sequence). This CDR3 region has 15 residues. Trimming took 4 bases from V and 2 from J; bases not matched to a gene: 4.

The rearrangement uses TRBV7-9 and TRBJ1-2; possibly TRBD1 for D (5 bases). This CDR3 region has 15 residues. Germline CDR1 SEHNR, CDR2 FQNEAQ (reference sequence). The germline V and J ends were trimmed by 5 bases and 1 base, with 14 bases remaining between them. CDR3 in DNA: TGTGCCAGCAGCAATGGGACGGCAAATAACTATGGCTACACCTTC. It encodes CASSNGTANNYGYTF. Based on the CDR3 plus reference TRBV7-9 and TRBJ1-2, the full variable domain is DTGVSQNPRHKITKRGQNVTFRCDPISEHNRLYWYRQTLGQGPEFLTYFQNEAQLEKSRLLSDRFSAERPKGSFSTLEIQRTEQGDSAMYLCASSNGTANNYGYTFGSGTRLTVV.

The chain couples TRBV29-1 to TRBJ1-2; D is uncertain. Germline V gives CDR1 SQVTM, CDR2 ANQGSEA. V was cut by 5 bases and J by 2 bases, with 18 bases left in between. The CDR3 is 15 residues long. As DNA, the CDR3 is TGCAGCGTTACAGAAGCTGGAGTTGGAAACTATGGCTACACCTTC. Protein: CSVTEAGVGNYGYTF.

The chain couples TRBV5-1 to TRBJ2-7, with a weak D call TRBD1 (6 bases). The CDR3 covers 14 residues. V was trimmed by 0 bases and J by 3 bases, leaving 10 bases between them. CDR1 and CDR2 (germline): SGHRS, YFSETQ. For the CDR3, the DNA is TGCGCCAGCAGCTTGGCTCAGGGGAGCTACGAGCAGTACTTC. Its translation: CASSLAQGSYEQYF.

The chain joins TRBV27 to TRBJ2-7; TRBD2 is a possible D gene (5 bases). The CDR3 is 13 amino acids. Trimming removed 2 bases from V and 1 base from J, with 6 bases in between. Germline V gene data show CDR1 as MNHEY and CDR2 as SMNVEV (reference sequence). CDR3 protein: CASSLTGSYEQYF. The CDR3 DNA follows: TGTGCCAGCAGTTTAACGGGGTCCTACGAGCAGTACTTC.

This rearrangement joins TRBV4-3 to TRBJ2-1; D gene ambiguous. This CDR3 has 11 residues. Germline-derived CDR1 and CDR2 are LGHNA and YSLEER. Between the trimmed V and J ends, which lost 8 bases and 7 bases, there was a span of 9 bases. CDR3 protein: CASAHGNEQFF. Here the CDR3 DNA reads TGCGCCAGCGCGCATGGAAATGAGCAGTTCTTC.

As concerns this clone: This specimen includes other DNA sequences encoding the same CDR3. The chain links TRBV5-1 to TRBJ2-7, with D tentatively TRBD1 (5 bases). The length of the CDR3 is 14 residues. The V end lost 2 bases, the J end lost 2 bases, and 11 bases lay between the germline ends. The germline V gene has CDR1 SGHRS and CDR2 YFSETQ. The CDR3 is CASSLGQGAYEQYF. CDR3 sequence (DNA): TGCGCCAGCAGCTTAGGGCAGGGCGCCTACGAGCAGTACTTC.

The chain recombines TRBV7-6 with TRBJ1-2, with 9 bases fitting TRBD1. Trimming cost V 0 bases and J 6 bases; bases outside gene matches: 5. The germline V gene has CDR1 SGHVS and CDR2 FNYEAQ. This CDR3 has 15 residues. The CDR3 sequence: CASSLAGQGYNGYTF. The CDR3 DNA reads TGTGCCAGCAGCTTAGCCGGACAGGGGTATAATGGCTACACCTTC.

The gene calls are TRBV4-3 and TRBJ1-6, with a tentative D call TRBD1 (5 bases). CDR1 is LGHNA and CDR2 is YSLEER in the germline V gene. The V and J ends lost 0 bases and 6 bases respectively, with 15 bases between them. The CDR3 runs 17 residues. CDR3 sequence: CASSQDEPGLRNSPLHF. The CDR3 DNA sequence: TGCGCCAGCAGCCAAGATGAACCGGGACTCCGTAATTCACCCCTCCACTTT.

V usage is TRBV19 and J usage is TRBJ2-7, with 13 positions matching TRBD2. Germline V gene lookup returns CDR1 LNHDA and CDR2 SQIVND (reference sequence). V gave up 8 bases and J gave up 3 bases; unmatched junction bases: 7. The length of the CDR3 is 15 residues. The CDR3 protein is CASAHGLAGVYEQYF. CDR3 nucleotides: TGTGCCAGTGCTCACGGACTAGCGGGAGTCTACGAGCAGTACTTC. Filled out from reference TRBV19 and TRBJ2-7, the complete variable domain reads DGGITQSPKYLFRKEGQNVTLSCEQNLNHDAMYWYRQDPGQGLRLIYYSQIVNDFQKGDIAEGYSVSREKKESFPLTVTSAQKNPTAFYLCASAHGLAGVYEQYFGPGTRLTVT.

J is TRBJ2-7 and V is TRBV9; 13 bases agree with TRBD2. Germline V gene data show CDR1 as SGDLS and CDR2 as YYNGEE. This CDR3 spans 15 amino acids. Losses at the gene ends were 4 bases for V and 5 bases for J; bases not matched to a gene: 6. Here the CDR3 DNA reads TGTGCCAGCAGCTTACGGACTAGCGGGAGTAACGAGCAGTACTTC. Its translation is CASSLRTSGSNEQYF.

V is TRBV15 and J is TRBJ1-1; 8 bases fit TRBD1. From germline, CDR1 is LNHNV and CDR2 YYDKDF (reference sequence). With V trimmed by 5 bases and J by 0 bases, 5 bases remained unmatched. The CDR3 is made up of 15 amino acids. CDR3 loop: CATSQETGVNTEAFF. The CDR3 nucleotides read TGTGCCACCAGCCAAGAGACAGGGGTGAACACTGAAGCTTTCTTT.

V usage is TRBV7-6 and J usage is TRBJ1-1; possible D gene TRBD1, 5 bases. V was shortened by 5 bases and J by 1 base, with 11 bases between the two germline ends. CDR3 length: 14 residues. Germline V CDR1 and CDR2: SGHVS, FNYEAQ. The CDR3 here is CASSPGSGNTEAFF. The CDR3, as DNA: TGTGCCAGCAGCCCAGGGAGCGGGAACACTGAAGCTTTCTTT.

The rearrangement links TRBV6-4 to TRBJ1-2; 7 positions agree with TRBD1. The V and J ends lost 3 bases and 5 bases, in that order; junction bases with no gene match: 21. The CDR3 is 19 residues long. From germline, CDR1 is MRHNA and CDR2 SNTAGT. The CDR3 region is CASSEQVGRDRRFSYGYTF. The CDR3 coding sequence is TGTGCCAGCAGTGAACAAGTTGGAAGGGACAGAAGATTCTCATATGGCTACACCTTC.

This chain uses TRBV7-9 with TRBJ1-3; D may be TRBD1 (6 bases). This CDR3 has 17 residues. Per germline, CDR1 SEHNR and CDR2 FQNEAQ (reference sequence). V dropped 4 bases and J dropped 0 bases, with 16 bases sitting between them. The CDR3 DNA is TGTGCCAGCAGCTCGGGGAGCAGGGGAATCTCTGGAAACACCATATATTTT. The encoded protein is CASSSGSRGISGNTIYF. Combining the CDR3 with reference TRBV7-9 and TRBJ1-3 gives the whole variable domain DTGVSQNPRHKITKRGQNVTFRCDPISEHNRLYWYRQTLGQGPEFLTYFQNEAQLEKSRLLSDRFSAERPKGSFSTLEIQRTEQGDSAMYLCASSSGSRGISGNTIYFGEGSWLTVV.

The CDR3 DNA sequence: TGCGCCAGCAGCCGCACAGTGGGGACTAATGAAAAACTGTTTTTT. It translates to CASSRTVGTNEKLFF. This chain uses TRBV5-1 with TRBJ1-4; D is unclear. V lost 4 bases and J lost 2, with 12 bases in between. Per germline, CDR1 SGHRS and CDR2 YFSETQ. The CDR3 sequence is 15 residues long.

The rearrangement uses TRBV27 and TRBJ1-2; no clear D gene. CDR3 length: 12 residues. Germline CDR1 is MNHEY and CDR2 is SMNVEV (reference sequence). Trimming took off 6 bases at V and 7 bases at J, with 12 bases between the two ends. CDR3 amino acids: CASRSGGVGYTF. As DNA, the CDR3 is TGTGCCAGCAGGTCCGGCGGGGTTGGCTACACCTTC.

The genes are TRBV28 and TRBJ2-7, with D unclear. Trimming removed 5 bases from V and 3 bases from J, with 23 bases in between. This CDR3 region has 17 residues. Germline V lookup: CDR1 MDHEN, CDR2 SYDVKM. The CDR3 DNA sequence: TGTGCCAGCAGTCCCCCTGGGAAGCCGGGCTACCTCTACGAGCAGTACTTC. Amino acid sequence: CASSPPGKPGYLYEQYF.

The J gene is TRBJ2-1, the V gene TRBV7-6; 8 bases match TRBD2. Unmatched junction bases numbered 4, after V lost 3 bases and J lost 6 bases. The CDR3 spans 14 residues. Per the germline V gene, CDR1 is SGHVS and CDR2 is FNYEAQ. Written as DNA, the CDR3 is TGTGCCAGCAGCTTTGGGCGGGGGGTCAATGAGCAGTTCTTC. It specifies CASSFGRGVNEQFF.

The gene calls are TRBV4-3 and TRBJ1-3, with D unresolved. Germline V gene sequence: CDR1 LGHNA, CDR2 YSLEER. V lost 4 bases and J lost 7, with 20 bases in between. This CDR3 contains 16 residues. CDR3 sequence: CASSPRSPQIGNTIYF. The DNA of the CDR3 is TGCGCCAGCAGCCCCCGCTCACCCCAAATTGGGAACACCATATATTTT.

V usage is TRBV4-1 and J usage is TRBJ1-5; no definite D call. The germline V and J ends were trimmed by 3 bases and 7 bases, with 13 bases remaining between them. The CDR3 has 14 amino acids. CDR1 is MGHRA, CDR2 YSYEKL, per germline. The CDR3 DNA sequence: TGCGCCAGCAGCCAGACCCGGGAGTCCCAGCCCCAGCATTTT. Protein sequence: CASSQTRESQPQHF.

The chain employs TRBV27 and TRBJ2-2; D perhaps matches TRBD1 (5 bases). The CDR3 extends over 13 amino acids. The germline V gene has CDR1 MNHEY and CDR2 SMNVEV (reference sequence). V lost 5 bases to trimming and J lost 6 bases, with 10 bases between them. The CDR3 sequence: CASSPGHAGELFF. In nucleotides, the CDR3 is TGTGCCAGCAGTCCAGGACACGCCGGGGAGCTGTTTTTT.

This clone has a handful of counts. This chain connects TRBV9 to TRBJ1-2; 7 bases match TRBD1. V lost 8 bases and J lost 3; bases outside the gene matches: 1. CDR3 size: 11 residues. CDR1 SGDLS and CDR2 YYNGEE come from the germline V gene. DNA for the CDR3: TGTGCCAGTCAGGGGGACTATGGCTACACCTTC. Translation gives CASQGDYGYTF.

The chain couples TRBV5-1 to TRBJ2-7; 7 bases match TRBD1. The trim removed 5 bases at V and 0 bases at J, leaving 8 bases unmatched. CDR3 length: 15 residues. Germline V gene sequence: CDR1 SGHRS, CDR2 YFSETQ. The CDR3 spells CASRALGQNSYEQYF. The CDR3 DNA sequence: TGCGCCAGCAGGGCGTTGGGACAGAACTCCTACGAGCAGTACTTC.

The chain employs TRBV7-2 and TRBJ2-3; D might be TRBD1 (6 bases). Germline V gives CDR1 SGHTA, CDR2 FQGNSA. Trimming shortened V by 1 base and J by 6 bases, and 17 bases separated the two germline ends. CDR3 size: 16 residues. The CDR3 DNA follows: TGTGCCAGCAGCTTAGGTAGGGGCCAGGGGCGGGATACGCAGTATTTT. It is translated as CASSLGRGQGRDTQYF. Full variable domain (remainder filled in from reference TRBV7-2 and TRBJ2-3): GAGVSQSPSNKVTEKGKDVELRCDPISGHTALYWYRQSLGQGLEFLIYFQGNSAPDKSGLPSDRFSAERTGGSVSTLTIQRTQQEDSAVYLCASSLGRGQGRDTQYFGPGTRLTVL.

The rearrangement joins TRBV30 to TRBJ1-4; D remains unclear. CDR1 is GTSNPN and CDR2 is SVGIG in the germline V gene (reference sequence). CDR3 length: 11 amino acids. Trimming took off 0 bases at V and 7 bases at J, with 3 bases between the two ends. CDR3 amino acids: CAWSVGEKLFF. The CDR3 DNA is TGTGCCTGGAGTGTCGGTGAAAAACTGTTTTTT.

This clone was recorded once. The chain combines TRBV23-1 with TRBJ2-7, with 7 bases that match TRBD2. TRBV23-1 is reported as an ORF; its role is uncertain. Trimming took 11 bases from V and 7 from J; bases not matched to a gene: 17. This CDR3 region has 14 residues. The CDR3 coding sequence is TGCGCCCGCCACCCGGGACTATGCTACGAGGAGCAGTACTTC. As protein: CARHPGLCYEEQYF.